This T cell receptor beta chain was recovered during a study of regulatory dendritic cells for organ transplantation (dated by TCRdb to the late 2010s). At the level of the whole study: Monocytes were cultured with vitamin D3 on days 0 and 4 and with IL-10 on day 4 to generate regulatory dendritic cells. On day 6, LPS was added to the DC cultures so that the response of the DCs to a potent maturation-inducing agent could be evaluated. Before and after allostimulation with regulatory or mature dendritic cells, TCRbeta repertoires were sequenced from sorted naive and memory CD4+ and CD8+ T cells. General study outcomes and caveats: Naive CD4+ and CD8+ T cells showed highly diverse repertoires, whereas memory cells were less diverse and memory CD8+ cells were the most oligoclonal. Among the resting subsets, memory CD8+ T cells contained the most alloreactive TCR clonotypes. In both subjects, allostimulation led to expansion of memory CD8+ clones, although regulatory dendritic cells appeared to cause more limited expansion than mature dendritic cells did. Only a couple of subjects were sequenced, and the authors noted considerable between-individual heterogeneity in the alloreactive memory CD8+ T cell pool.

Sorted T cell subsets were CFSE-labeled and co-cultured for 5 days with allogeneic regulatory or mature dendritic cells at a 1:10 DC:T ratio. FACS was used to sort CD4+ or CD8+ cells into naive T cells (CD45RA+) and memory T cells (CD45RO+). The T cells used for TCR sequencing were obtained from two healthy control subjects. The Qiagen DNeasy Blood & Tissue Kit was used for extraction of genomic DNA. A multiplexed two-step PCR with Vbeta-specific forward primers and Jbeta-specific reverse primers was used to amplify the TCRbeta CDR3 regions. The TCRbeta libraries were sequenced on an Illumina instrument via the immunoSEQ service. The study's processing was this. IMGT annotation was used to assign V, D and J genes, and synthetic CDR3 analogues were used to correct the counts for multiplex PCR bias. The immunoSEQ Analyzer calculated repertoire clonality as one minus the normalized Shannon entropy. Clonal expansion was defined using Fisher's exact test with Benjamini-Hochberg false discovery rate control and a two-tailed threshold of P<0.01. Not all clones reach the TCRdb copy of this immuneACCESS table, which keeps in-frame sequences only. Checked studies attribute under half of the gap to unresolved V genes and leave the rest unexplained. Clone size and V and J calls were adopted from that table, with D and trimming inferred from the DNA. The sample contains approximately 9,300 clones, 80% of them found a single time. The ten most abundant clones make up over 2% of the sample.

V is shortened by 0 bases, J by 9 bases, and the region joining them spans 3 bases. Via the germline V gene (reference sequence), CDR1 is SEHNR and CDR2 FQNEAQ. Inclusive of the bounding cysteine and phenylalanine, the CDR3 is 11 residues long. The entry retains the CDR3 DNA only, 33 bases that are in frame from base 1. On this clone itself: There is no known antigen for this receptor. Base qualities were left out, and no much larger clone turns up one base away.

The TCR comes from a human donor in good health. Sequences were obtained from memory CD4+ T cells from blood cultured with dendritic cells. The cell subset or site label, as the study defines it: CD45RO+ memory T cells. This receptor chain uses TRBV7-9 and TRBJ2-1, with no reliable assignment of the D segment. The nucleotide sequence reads TGTGCCAGCAGCTTAGCGGTTGAGCAGTTCTTC. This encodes CASSLAVEQFF.